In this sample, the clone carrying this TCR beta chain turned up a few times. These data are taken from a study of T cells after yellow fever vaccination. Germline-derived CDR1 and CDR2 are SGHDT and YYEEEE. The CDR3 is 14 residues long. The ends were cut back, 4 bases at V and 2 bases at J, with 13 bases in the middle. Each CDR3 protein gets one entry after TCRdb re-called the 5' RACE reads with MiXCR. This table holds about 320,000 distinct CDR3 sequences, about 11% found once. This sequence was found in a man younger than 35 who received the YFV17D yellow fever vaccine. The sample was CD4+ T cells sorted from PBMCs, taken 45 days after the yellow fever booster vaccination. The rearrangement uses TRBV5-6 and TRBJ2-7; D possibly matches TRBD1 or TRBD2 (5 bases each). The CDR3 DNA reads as TGTGCCAGCAGCCCCCGGGGCCGCCCCTACGAGCAGTACGTC. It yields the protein CASSPRGRPYEQYV.